The sequence of this T cell receptor (beta chain) was determined in a study of blood T cell repertoires in COVID-19. Overall study: T cells, B-cell-depleted T cells, or PBMCs provided the cDNA or gDNA that served as material.

CDR3 length: 15 residues. Between the trimmed V and J ends, which lost 3 bases and 8 bases, there was a span of 19 bases. Germline CDR1 and CDR2: KGHSH and LQKENI. Original methodology: It was from reference gene primer amplification that nucleated cell counts were estimated. The table came from immunoSEQ multiplex PCR; TCRdb's copy has only in-frame clones and leaves some out. V, J and clone size are taken as reported in that table, and D and trimming were inferred from the DNA itself. The sample carries approximately 130,000 clones, more than 80% recorded once. This rearrangement joins TRBV18 to TRBJ1-1; weak D call: TRBD1 (5 bases). The sequence derives from a human donor in a cohort sampled during active COVID-19. Sample: peripheral blood. Here the CDR3 reads CASSPHPGLGLEAFF. As DNA, the CDR3 is TGTGCCAGCTCACCTCACCCGGGACTGGGACTAGAAGCTTTCTTT.